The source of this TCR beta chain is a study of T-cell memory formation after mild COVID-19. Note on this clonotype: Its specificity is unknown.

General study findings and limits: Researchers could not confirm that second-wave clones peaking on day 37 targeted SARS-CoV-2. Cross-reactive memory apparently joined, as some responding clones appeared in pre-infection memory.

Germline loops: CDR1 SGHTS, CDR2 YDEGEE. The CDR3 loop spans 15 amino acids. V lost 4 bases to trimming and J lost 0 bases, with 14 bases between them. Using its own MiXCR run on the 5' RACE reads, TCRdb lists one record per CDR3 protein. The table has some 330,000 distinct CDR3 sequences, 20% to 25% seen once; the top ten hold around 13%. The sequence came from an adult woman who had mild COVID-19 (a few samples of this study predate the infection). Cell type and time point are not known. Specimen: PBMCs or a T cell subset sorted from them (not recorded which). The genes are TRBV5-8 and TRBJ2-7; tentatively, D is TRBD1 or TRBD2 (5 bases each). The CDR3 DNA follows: TGTGCCAGCAGCCTCGGGACGTCGAGCTCCTACGAGCAGTACTTC. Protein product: CASSLGTSSSYEQYF.